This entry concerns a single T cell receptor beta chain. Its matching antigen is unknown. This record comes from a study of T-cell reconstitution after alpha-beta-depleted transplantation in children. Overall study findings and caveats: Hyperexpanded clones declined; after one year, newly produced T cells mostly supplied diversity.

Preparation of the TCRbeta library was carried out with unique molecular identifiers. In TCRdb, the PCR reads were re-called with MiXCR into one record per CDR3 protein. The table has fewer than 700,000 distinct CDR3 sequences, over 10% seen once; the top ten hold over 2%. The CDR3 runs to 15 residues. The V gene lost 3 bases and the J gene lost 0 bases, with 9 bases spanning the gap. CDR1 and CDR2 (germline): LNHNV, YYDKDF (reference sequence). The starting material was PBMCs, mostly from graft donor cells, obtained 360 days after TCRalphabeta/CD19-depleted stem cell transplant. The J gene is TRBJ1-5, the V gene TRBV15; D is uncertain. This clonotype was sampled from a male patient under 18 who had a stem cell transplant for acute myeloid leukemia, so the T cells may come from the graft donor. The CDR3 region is CATSSDGYSNQPQHF. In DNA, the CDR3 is TGTGCCACCAGCAGTGACGGTTATAGCAATCAGCCCCAGCATTTT.